These 32 T cell receptor delta chains were all obtained from the same sample, sequenced in a study of gamma delta lymphoproliferative disorders and STAT genes. The receptor sequences were amplified from genomic DNA of peripheral blood mononuclear cells. TCRdb used CATT to re-call clones from the multiplex PCR reads. The top ten hold over 65% of the sample, which has about 880 delta-chain clones, around 1.5% seen once. The sequenced sample consisted of blood. Every receptor here comes from a human donor in good health.

With regard to this clone: Since a far larger clone is one base different, this is likely a read error. The sample carries other DNA sequences with the same CDR3. The V gene is TRDV2, the J gene TRDJ3; D perhaps matches TRDD3 (6 bases). This CDR3 is 21 amino acids long. The V end was cut by 1 base, the J end by 2 bases, with 23 bases between. Germline V gene data show CDR1 as GEAIGNYY and CDR2 as EKD. CDR3: CACDTTGTGGVPTWDTRQMFF. Written as DNA, the CDR3 is TGTGCCTGTGACACAACGGGAACCGGGGGAGTACCCACCTGGGACACCCGACAGATGTTTTTC.

This clone turned up a few times. TCRdb's protein for this DNA is that of a much larger clone and differs from the translation at residue 10, likely a read error; the protein shown is the DNA translation. This rearrangement joins TRDV1 to TRDJ1; 13 positions match TRDD3. The CDR3 loop spans 27 amino acids. Germline lookup yields CDR1 TSWWSYY and CDR2 QGS. Trimming took 2 bases from V and 0 from J; bases not matched to a gene: 33. CDR3: CALGERFSFPVKYWGIREHRDTDKLIF. In DNA, the CDR3 is TGTGCTCTTGGGGAAAGATTTTCCTTCCCTGTGAAATACTGGGGGATACGCGAACACCGGGACACCGATAAACTCATCTTT.

Points on this clone: The protein recorded in TCRdb matches a much larger clone and deviates from this DNA's translation at residue 8, suggesting a read error; the protein here is obtained by translating the DNA. This chain connects TRDV2 to TRDJ1; the match to TRDD3 covers 10 bases. This CDR3 region has 20 residues. CDR1 GEAIGNYY and CDR2 EKD come from the germline V gene. The V and J ends lost 1 base and 2 bases, in that order; junction bases with no gene match: 18. The CDR3 DNA reads as TGTGCCTGTGACACGATTCCTGCCCCGGTACTGGGGGATCAGACCGATAAACTCATCTTT. It yields the protein CACDTIPAPVLGDQTDKLIF.

In this sample, this clone turned up a few times. A far larger clone is off by one base, so a read error is likely. Other DNA sequences from this sample encode an identical CDR3 as well. V is TRDV2 and J is TRDJ1; D is possibly TRDD2 (7 bases). Germline-derived CDR1 and CDR2 are GEAIGNYY and EKD. The germline V and J ends were trimmed by 1 base and 2 bases, with 28 bases remaining between them. The CDR3 is 20 amino acids. CDR3 sequence reads: CACDTIPTPVLGDQTDKLIF. Here the CDR3 DNA reads TGTGCCTGTGACACGATTCCTACCCCGGTACTCGGGGATCAGACCGATAAACTCATCTTT.

This clone has just a few counts. TCRdb has a much larger clone's protein, which differs at residue 11 from the translation of this DNA, likely because of a read error; what is shown is the protein translated from the DNA. The CDR3 DNA reads as TGTGCTCTTGGGAACACACAGGGGGCTGGGGAATATAAAACGTGGACCGATAAACTCATCTTT. Protein: CALGNTQGAGEYKTWTDKLIF. This chain links TRDV1 with TRDJ1; a weak D match, TRDD3 (6 bases). The V gene's germline CDR1 is TSWWSYY and CDR2 QGS. This CDR3 comprises 21 residues. The V gene lost 5 bases and the J gene lost 2 bases, with 33 bases spanning the gap.

A note on this clone: The protein recorded in TCRdb matches a much larger clone and deviates from this DNA's translation at residue 11, suggesting a read error; the protein here is obtained by translating the DNA. CDR3 sequence: CACDKGWGIRKSTWDTRQMFF. The DNA of the CDR3 is TGTGCCTGTGACAAGGGCTGGGGGATACGCAAGTCCACCTGGGACACCCGACAGATGTTTTTC. The rearrangement links TRDV2 to TRDJ3; TRDD3 aligns across 12 bases. The V segment lost 2 bases and the J segment 2 bases; nucleotides outside the gene matches: 12. The CDR3 has 21 residues. CDR1 GEAIGNYY and CDR2 EKD come from the germline V gene.

This clone showed up just a few times. For this DNA, TCRdb reports the protein of a much larger clone, which diverges at residue 16, most likely from a read error; the protein presented here is translated directly from the DNA. This rearrangement joins TRDV2 to TRDJ1, with 10 bases identical to TRDD3. Germline assignment: CDR1 GEAIGNYY and CDR2 EKD. There are 20 residues in the CDR3. CDR3 sequence reads: CACDTIPTPVLGDQTEKLIF. The CDR3 DNA is TGTGCCTGTGACACGATTCCTACCCCGGTACTGGGGGATCAGACCGAAAAACTCATCTTT.

Of note for this clone: This likely came from a read error, as a far larger clone is one base away. In the same sample, other DNA sequences code for this CDR3. The chain carries TRDV2 and TRDJ3, with a tentative D call TRDD3 (5 bases). Germline-derived CDR1 and CDR2 are GEAIGNYY and EKD. This CDR3 region has 18 residues. CDR3 region: CACDTAGPSSWDTRQMFF. CDR3 sequence (DNA): TGTGCCTGTGACACGGCGGGCCCGAGCTCCTGGGACACCCGACAGATGTTTTTT.

A note on this clone: This likely traces to a read error, being one base from a far larger clone. The sample holds other DNA sequences that translate to the same CDR3. CDR3 nucleotides: TGTGCTCTTGGGGATCAAAGTTATTCCTTACGATGGAAATATACCGATAAACTCATCTTT. Its protein is CALGDQSYSLRWKYTDKLIF. This chain joins TRDV1 and TRDJ1, with a tentative D call TRDD1 (6 bases). Germline V gene sequence: CDR1 TSWWSYY, CDR2 QGS. Trimming took off 3 bases at V and 2 bases at J, with 28 bases between the two ends. CDR3 size: 20 residues.

Note on this clone: TCRdb's protein, taken from a much larger clone, differs from this DNA's translation at residue 19, likely owing to a read error; the protein displayed comes from the DNA. The V gene is TRAV29/DV5, the J gene TRDJ1, with 9 bases fitting TRDD3. The V gene's germline CDR1 is NSMFDY and CDR2 ISSIKDK. The length of the CDR3 is 22 residues. The DNA of the CDR3 is TGTGCAGCAAGCCGGGAGAACCCCTGTAGGGGATACGTGGATTATTGTACCGATGAACTCATCTTT. Amino acid sequence: CAASRENPCRGYVDYCTDELIF.

With regard to this clone: TCRdb records a much larger clone's protein for this DNA, with a difference at residues 9 and 10 that likely arises from a read error; the protein given is the translation of the DNA. This chain links TRDV2 with TRDJ1; a weak D match, TRDD3 (5 bases). Germline V CDR1 and CDR2: GEAIGNYY, EKD. The CDR3 sequence is 17 residues long. V dropped 3 bases and J dropped 2 bases, with 21 bases sitting between them. CDR3 in DNA: TGTGCCTGTGACTCTATGATACTGAGGGGTAGAACCGATAAACTCATCTTT. As protein: CACDSMILRGRTDKLIF.

The sample holds a few counts of this clone. A far bigger clonotype differs at one base, so this is likely a read error. The same CDR3 also results from other DNA sequences found in this sample. V gene TRDV2 combines with J gene TRDJ3, with 13 bases identical to TRDD3. From germline, CDR1 is GEAIGNYY and CDR2 EKD. The length of the CDR3 is 19 residues. V dropped 2 bases and J dropped 4; count of bases not matched to a gene: 7. CDR3 amino acids: CACDKLLGDTVWDTRQMFF. CDR3 nucleotide sequence: TGTGCCTGTGACAAATTACTGGGGGATACGGTTTGGGACACCCGACAGATGTTTTTC.

This clone was counted many times. This DNA translates differently at residue 3 from the TCRdb protein, which is that of a much larger clone; a read error is likely, and the protein shown is the DNA's own translation. J is TRDJ1 and V is TRDV2, with 11 nucleotides matching TRDD3. Germline loops: CDR1 GEAIGNYY, CDR2 EKD. The CDR3 totals 17 residues. The CDR3 is CARDSMILGDRTDKLIF. The DNA for the CDR3 is TGTGCCCGTGACTCTATGATACTGGGGGATAGAACCGATAAACTCATCTTT.

About this clone itself: The protein TCRdb gives is from a much larger clone and does not agree with this DNA's translation at residue 14, likely a read error; the protein shown here comes from the DNA. The rearrangement links TRAV29/DV5 to TRDJ1; TRDD3 agrees at 9 bases. The ends lost 1 base at V and 2 bases at J; junction bases unmatched: 27. The CDR3 sequence is 22 residues long. CDR1 NSMFDY and CDR2 ISSIKDK come from the germline V gene. CDR3 sequence: CAASRENPCRGYVNYCTDKLIF. In DNA form, the CDR3 reads TGTGCAGCAAGCCGGGAGAACCCCTGTAGGGGATACGTGAATTATTGTACCGATAAACTCATCTTT.

Details on this clone: This likely traces to a read error, being one base from a far larger clone. No V gene call was produced; the J gene was TRDJ1; the table's D call, TRDD3, has no DNA check behind it. There are 31 residues in the CDR3. The CDR3 region has the DNA TGTGCTCTTGGGGAACTATCCCAGGCTGCCCTAGGATACCCACCGGCCTTCCTAAAATACTGGGGGGTGCCGTACACCGATAAACTCATCTTT. Its protein is CALGELSQAALGYPPAFLKYWGVPYTDKLIF.

A word on this clone: A far larger clone is just one base off, so this is likely a read error. This same CDR3 is encoded by further DNA sequences in the sample. V gene TRDV2 combines with J gene TRDJ3, with 12 nucleotides matching TRDD3. CDR3 length: 21 amino acids. Germline values: CDR1 GEAIGNYY, CDR2 EKD. CDR3 amino acids: CACDKGWGIRESTWDTRQMFF. Written as DNA, the CDR3 is TGTGCCTGTGACAAGGGCTGGGGGATACGCGAGTCCACCTGGGACACCCGACAGATGTTCTTC.

Within the sample, this clone is hyperexpanded (1% or more). Other DNA sequences from this sample encode an identical CDR3 as well. The chain links TRDV2 to TRDJ1, with D perhaps given as TRDD2 or TRDD3 (7 bases each). CDR3 length: 18 residues. V dropped 1 base and J dropped 0 bases, with 20 bases sitting between them. Germline loops: CDR1 GEAIGNYY, CDR2 EKD. In DNA form, the CDR3 reads TGTGCCTGTGACACTCCCTTCCTTGGGGGGATTGACACCGATAAACTCATCTTT. Residues: CACDTPFLGGIDTDKLIF.

This clone turned up a few times. The chain couples TRDV2 to TRDJ1; 9 nucleotides align to TRDD3. Germline V gene lookup returns CDR1 GEAIGNYY and CDR2 EKD. J lost 0 bases, V lost 1 base, and 26 bases had no gene match. This CDR3 has 23 amino acids. CDR3 protein: CACDTRGAITGGARPPNTDKLIF. DNA for the CDR3: TGTGCCTGTGACACACGTGGGGCAATTACTGGGGGAGCCAGGCCCCCAAACACCGATAAACTCATCTTT.

The chain links TRDV2 to TRDJ3; 8 nucleotides line up with TRDD3. V shed 0 bases and J 0 bases; nucleotides not matched to a gene: 0. The germline CDR1 and CDR2 sequences are GEAIGNYY and EKD. This CDR3 region has 17 residues. CDR3 region: CACDTGGYSWDTRQMFF. The CDR3 DNA reads as TGTGCCTGTGACACCGGGGGATACTCCTGGGACACCCGACAGATGTTTTTC.

About this clone itself: This sequence is one base from a far larger clone and is likely a read error. This sample includes further DNA sequences coding for the same CDR3. The DNA for the CDR3 is TGTGCCTGTGACAAGTTACTAGGGGATACGGTTTGGGACACCCGACAGATGTTTTTC. This sequence encodes CACDKLLGDTVWDTRQMFF. This chain uses TRDV2 with TRDJ3; the match to TRDD3 covers 9 bases. The CDR3 has 19 residues. V shed 2 bases and J 4 bases; nucleotides not matched to a gene: 11. Looked up from germline, CDR1 is GEAIGNYY and CDR2 is EKD.

This clone is termed medium-sized. A far larger clone is off by one base, so a read error is likely. The chain recombines TRDV2 with TRDJ1; 11 bases are a match to TRDD3. Per the germline V gene, CDR1 is GEAIGNYY and CDR2 is EKD. This CDR3 comprises 18 residues. The CDR3 bases are TGTGCCTGTGACACCGTTTCTACTGGGGGATATTCCACCGATAAACCCATCTTT. Residues: CACDTVSTGGYSTDKPIF.

Of note for this clone: The protein that TCRdb holds for this DNA derives from a much larger clone and differs from the translated DNA at residue 11, which likely indicates a read error; the protein shown here is translated from the DNA. The CDR3 here is CACDTVGGLGEYTDKLIF. Written as DNA, the CDR3 is TGTGCCTGTGACACCGTCGGGGGATTGGGAGAGTACACCGATAAACTCATCTTT. The V call is TRDV2, the J call TRDJ1; 7 nucleotides match TRDD3. In germline, CDR1 is GEAIGNYY, CDR2 EKD. The V gene end was trimmed by 0 bases and the J gene end by 0 bases; junction bases not matched to a gene: 12. This CDR3 has 18 residues.

This clone was observed a few times. The amino acid sequence in TCRdb belongs to a much larger clone and departs from this DNA's translation at residue 16, likely a sequencing read error; the sequence shown is translated from the DNA. The V and J genes are TRDV2 and TRDJ3, with 9 bases that match TRDD3. The CDR3 length is 21 residues. Per the germline V gene, CDR1 is GEAIGNYY and CDR2 is EKD. The CDR3 DNA reads as TGTGCCTGTGACACAACGGGAACTGGGGGAGTACCCACCTGGGACATCCGACAGATGTTTTTC. Translated: CACDTTGTGGVPTWDIRQMFF.

About this clone itself: One base separates it from a far larger clone, so it is likely a read error. Other DNA sequences from this sample encode an identical CDR3 as well. The J gene is TRDJ2, the V gene TRDV2, with 7 bases fitting TRDD3. The junction had 16 bases not matched to a gene; V was cut back by 3 bases and J by 4 bases. The CDR3 sequence is 18 residues long. Germline-derived CDR1 and CDR2 are GEAIGNYY and EKD. DNA of the CDR3: TGTGCCTGTGACGCGGTGGGGGACCAAGGGCCAGAGACAGCACAACTCTTCTTT. The encoded protein is CACDAVGDQGPETAQLFF.

This clone was seen a few times. The amino acid sequence in TCRdb belongs to a much larger clone and departs from this DNA's translation at residues 5 and 13, likely a sequencing read error; the sequence shown is translated from the DNA. The V and J genes are TRDV2 and TRDJ3; 12 positions agree with TRDD3. CDR1 and CDR2 (germline): GEAIGNYY, EKD. With 2 bases clipped from V and 3 bases from J, the junction kept 13 bases outside the gene matches. CDR3 length: 21 amino acids. The CDR3 region has the DNA TGTGCCTGTGACAGGGGCTGGGGGATACGCGAGTCCATCTGGGACACCCGACAGATGTTTTTC. The encoded protein is CACDRGWGIRESIWDTRQMFF.

In this sample, this clone turned up a few times. A single base is all that separates this from a far larger clone, so a read error is likely. In the same sample, other DNA sequences code for this CDR3. The chain's CDR3 is CALGNTQGAGGYKTWTDKLIF. CDR3 nucleotides: TGTGCTCTCGGGAACACACAGGGGGCTGGGGGATATAAAACGTGGACCGATAAACTCATCTTT. The V call is TRDV1, the J call TRDJ1; TRDD3 agrees at 10 bases. After removal of 9 bases from V and 2 bases from J, the junction contained 27 bases not matched to a gene. Per germline, CDR1 TSWWSYY and CDR2 QGS. The CDR3 totals 21 residues.

This clone was seen a handful of times. This likely traces to a read error, being one base from a far larger clone. Additional DNA sequences in this sample encode the identical CDR3. The V and J genes are TRDV1 and TRDJ1; weak D call: TRDD1 (6 bases). CDR3 length: 20 amino acids. CDR1 is TSWWSYY and CDR2 is QGS in the germline V gene. CDR3 loop: CALGDQSYSLRWKYTDKLIF. The CDR3 nucleotides are TGTGCTCTTGGGGATCAAAGTTATTCCTTACGATGGAAATACACCGATAAACTCATTTTT.

About this clone itself: TCRdb pairs this DNA with a much larger clone's protein that differs at residue 5, likely a read error; the protein shown was translated from the DNA. The V and J genes are TRDV1 and TRDJ1, with D perhaps being TRDD1 or TRDD2 (5 bases each). Germline V gives CDR1 TSWWSYY, CDR2 QGS. The CDR3 totals 20 residues. Trimming took off 4 bases at V and 0 bases at J, with 27 bases between the two ends. DNA of the CDR3: TGTGCTCTTGGGGGTCAAAGTTATTCCTTACGATGGAAATACACCGATAAACTCATCTTT. This gives the protein CALGGQSYSLRWKYTDKLIF.

As for this clone: TCRdb lists the protein of a much larger clone for this DNA, which differs at residue 9, so this is likely a read error; the protein given here is translated from the DNA itself. CDR3 coding DNA: TGTGCCTGTGACACCGTCGGGGGATCGGGAAAGTACACCGATAAACTCATCTTT. This sequence encodes CACDTVGGSGKYTDKLIF. This chain links TRDV2 with TRDJ1; 7 bases line up with TRDD3. Per germline, CDR1 GEAIGNYY and CDR2 EKD. The CDR3 covers 18 residues. The J segment lost 0 bases and the V segment lost 0 bases, leaving 12 bases of the junction unmatched.

Comment on this clone: A far larger clone is just one base off, so this is likely a read error. This CDR3 is also generated by other DNA sequences in the sample. The chain combines TRDV2 with TRDJ3; 9 bases agree with TRDD3. Germline loops: CDR1 GEAIGNYY, CDR2 EKD. V lost 1 base and J lost 2; bases outside the gene matches: 14. The CDR3 sequence is 21 residues long. CDR3 residues: CACDTTGTGGVPTWDTRQMFF. CDR3 in DNA: TGTGCCTGTGACACAACAGGAACTGGGGGAGTACCCACCTGGGACACCCGACAGATGTTTTTC.

This clone was seen more than once but under ten times. This likely reflects a read error, since a far larger clone is one base away. The sample contains more than one DNA sequence encoding this CDR3. The chain combines TRDV2 with TRDJ1; 7 bases align to TRDD3. This CDR3 spans 20 amino acids. V gave up 1 base and J gave up 1 base; unmatched junction bases: 20. CDR1 and CDR2 from the germline V gene are GEAIGNYY and EKD. The CDR3 DNA follows: TGTGCCTGTGACACGTCGGGCCTGGGGGCGAAGGATACCTTCACCGATAAACTCATCTTT. This codes for CACDTSGLGAKDTFTDKLIF.

This clone was recorded many times. A far larger clone differs by one base, so this is likely a read error. Other DNA sequences in the same sample also yield this CDR3. The chain combines TRDV2 with TRDJ3; D ambiguous. The CDR3 loop spans 18 amino acids. The germline V and J ends were trimmed by 1 base and 0 bases, with 12 bases remaining between them. CDR1 GEAIGNYY and CDR2 EKD come from the germline V gene. The CDR3 DNA is TGTGCCTGTGACACAGCGGGCCCGAGCTCCTGGGACACCCGACAGATGTTTTTC. It is translated as CACDTAGPSSWDTRQMFF.